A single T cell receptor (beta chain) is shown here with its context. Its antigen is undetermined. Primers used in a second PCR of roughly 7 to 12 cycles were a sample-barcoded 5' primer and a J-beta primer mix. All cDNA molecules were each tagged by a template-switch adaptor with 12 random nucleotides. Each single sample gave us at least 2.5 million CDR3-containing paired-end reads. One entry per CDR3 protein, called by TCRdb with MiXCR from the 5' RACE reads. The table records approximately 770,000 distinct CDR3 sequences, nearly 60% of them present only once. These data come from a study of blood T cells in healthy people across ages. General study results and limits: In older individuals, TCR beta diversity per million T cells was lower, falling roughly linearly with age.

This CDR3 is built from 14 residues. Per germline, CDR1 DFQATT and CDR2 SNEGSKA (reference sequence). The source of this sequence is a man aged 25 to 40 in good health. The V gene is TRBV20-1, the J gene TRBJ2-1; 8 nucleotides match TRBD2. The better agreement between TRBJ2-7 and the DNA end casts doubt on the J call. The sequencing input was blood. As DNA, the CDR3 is TGCAGTGCTAGGGTTCCGGGGCTAGCGGGTGAGCAGTACTTC. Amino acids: CSARVPGLAGEQYF.